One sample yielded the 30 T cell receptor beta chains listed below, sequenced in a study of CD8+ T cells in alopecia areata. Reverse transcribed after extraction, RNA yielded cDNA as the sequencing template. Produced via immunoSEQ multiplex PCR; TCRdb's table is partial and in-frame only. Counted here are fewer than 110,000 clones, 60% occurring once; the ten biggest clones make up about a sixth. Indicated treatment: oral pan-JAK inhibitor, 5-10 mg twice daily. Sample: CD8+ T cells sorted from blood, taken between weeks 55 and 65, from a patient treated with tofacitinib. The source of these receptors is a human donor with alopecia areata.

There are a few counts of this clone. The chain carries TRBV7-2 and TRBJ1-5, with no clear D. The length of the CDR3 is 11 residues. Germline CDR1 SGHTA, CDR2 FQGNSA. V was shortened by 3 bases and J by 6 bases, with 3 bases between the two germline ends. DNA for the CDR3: TGTGCCAGCAGCTTTGGTCAGCCCCAGCATTTT. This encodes CASSFGQPQHF.

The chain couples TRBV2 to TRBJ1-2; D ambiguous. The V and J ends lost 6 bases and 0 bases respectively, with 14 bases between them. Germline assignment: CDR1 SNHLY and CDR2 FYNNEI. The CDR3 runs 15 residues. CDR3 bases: TGTGCCAGCAGCGGAACAGATGTCCCTAACTATGGCTACACCTTC. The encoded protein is CASSGTDVPNYGYTF.

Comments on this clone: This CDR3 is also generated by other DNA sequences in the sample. The CDR3 DNA reads TGTGCCAGCAGCGTTGGGGGGAGCAATCAGCCCCAGCATTTT. Its translation: CASSVGGSNQPQHF. The chain recombines TRBV9 with TRBJ1-5, with D perhaps matching TRBD1 (5 bases). CDR3 length: 14 residues. Germline CDR1 reads SGDLS; CDR2 reads YYNGEE. Trimming left V 2 bases short and J 1 base short, with 7 bases between.

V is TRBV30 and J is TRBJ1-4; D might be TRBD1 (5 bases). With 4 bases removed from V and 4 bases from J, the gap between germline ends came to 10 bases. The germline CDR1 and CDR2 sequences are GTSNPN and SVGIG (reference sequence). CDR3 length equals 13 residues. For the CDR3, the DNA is TGTGCCTGGACCCCACAGGATAATGAAAAACTGTTTTTT. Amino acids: CAWTPQDNEKLFF.

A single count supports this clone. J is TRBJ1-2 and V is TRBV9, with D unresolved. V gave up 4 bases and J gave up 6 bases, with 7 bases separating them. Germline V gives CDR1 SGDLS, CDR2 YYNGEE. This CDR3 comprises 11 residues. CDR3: CASSPRHGYTF. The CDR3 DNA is TGTGCCAGCAGCCCCCGTCATGGCTACACCTTC.

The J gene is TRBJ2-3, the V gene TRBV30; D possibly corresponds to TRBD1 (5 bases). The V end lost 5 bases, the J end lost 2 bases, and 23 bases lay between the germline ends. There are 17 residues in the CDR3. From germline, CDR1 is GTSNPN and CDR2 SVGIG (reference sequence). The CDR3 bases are TGTGCCTGGGTGTCCAGCTCAGGGCCGCTTTCCACAGATACGCAGTATTTT. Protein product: CAWVSSSGPLSTDTQYF.

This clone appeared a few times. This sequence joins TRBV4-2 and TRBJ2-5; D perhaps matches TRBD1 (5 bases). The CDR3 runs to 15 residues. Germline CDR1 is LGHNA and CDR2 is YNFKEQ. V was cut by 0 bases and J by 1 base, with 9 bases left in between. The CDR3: CASSQDGAAQETQYF. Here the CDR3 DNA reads TGTGCCAGCAGCCAAGATGGGGCGGCCCAAGAGACCCAGTACTTC.

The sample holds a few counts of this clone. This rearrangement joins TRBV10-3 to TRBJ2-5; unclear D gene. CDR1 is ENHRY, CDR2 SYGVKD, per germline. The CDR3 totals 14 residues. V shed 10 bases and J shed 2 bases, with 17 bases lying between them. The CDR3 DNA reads TGTGCCAGCGGTGGGCCTGACCTTCAAGAGACCCAGTACTTC. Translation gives CASGGPDLQETQYF.

The CDR3 region is CASTLGGGYNEQFF. The CDR3 coding sequence is TGTGCCAGCACCCTAGGGGGGGGGTACAATGAGCAGTTCTTC. The V gene is TRBV27, the J gene TRBJ2-1, with D maybe TRBD2 (7 bases). From germline, CDR1 is MNHEY and CDR2 SMNVEV (reference sequence). The CDR3 consists of 14 residues. V was cut by 7 bases and J by 4 bases, with 14 bases left in between.

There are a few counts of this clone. Written as DNA, the CDR3 is TGTGCCAGCCAGGGAGGTGGCGTCAATGAGCAGTTCTTC. Its translation: CASQGGGVNEQFF. The chain joins TRBV5-6 to TRBJ2-1; D is perhaps TRBD2 (6 bases). Germline V gene lookup returns CDR1 SGHDT and CDR2 YYEEEE. V lost 7 bases and J 6 bases, leaving 14 bases between the germline ends. The CDR3 extends over 13 amino acids.

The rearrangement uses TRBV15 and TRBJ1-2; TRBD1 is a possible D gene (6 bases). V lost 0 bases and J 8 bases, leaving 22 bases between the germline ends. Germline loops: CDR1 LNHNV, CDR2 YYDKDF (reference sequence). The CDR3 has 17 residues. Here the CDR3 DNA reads TGTGCCACCAGCAGAGATGGGCAGGGAGTTTCCAGGGGCGGCTACACCTTC. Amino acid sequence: CATSRDGQGVSRGGYTF.

CDR3: CASSSRLPPETQYF. The CDR3 DNA reads TGTGCCAGCAGCTCCCGACTACCCCCGGAGACCCAGTACTTC. The chain is built from TRBV7-9 and TRBJ2-5; maybe TRBD2 (5 bases). The CDR3 loop spans 14 amino acids. Looked up from germline, CDR1 is SEHNR and CDR2 is FQNEAQ (reference sequence). V was trimmed by 4 bases and J by 5 bases, leaving 14 bases between them.

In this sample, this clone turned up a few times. The CDR3 region has the DNA TGTGCCACCAGCAGGGACAGGGGAAACACCATATATTTT. This sequence encodes CATSRDRGNTIYF. V gene TRBV15 combines with J gene TRBJ1-3, with TRBD1 matching over 7 bases. V trimming: 3 bases; J trimming: 4 bases; junction bases outside the gene matches: 0. The V gene's germline CDR1 is LNHNV and CDR2 YYDKDF (reference sequence). The length of the CDR3 is 13 residues.

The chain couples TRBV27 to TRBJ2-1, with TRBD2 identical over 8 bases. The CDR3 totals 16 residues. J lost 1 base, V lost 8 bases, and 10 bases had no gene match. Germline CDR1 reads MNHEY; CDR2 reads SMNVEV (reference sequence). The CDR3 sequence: CASGLGAGGSYNEQFF. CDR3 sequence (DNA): TGTGCCAGCGGGCTGGGGGCGGGGGGTTCCTACAATGAGCAGTTCTTC.

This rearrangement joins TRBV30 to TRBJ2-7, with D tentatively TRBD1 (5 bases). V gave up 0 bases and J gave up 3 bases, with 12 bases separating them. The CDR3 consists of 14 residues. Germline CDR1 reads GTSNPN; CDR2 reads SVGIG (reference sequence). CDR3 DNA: TGTGCCTGGAGTGTAGCAGGGAAGGGCTACGAGCAGTACTTC. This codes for CAWSVAGKGYEQYF.

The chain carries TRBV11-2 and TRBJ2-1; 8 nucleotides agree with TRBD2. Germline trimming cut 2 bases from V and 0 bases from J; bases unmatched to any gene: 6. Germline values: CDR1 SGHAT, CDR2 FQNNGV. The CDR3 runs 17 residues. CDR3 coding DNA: TGTGCCAGCAGCTTATATAGCGGGGACGGCTCCTACAATGAGCAGTTCTTC. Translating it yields CASSLYSGDGSYNEQFF.

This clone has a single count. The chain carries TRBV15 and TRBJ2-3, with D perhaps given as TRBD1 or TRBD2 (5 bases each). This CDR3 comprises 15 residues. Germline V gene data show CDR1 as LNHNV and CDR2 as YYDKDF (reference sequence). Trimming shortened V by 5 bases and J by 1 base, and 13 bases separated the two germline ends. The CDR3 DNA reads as TGTGCCACCAGCGGATCAGGGAGACGCACAGATACGCAGTATTTT. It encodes CATSGSGRRTDTQYF.

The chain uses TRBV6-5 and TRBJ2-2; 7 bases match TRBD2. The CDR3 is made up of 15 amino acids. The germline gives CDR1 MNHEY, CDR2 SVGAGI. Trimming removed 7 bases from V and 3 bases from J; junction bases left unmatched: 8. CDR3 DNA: TGTGCCAGCAATGTACCGGGACTACACACCGGGGAGCTGTTTTTT. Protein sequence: CASNVPGLHTGELFF.

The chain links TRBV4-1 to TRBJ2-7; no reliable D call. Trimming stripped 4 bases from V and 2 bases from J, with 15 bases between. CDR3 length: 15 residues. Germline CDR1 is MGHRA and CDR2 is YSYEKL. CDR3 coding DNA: TGCGCCAGCAGCCCTTTAACTCAGGAAACCTACGAGCAGTACTTC. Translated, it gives CASSPLTQETYEQYF.

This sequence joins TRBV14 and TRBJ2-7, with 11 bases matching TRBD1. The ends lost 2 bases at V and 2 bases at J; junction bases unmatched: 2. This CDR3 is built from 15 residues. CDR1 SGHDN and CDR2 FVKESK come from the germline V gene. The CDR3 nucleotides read TGTGCCAGCAGCCAACGGACAGGGGGCACCTACGAGCAGTACTTC. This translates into CASSQRTGGTYEQYF.

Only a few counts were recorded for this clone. The CDR3: CASSRVEGTAYEQYF. CDR3 bases: TGCGCCAGCAGCCGCGTAGAAGGGACCGCCTACGAGCAGTACTTC. The chain recombines TRBV4-1 with TRBJ2-7; the D gene could be TRBD1 or TRBD2 (5 bases each). V was shortened by 4 bases and J by 2 bases, with 15 bases between the two germline ends. Per the germline V gene, CDR1 is MGHRA and CDR2 is YSYEKL. The CDR3 is made up of 15 amino acids.

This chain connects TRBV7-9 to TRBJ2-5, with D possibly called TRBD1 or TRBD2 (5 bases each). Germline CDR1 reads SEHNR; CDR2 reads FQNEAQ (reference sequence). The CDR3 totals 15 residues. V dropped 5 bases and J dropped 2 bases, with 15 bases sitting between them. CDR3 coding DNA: TGTGCCAGCAGCCTACAGGTCGGGGAGCAAGAGACCCAGTACTTC. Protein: CASSLQVGEQETQYF.

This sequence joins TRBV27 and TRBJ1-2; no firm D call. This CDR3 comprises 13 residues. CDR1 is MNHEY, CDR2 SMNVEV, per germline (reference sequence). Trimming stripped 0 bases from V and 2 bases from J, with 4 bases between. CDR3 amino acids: CASSLSVNYGYTF. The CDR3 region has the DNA TGTGCCAGCAGTTTATCGGTAAACTATGGCTACACCTTC.

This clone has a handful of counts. The CDR3 bases are TGTGCCAGTAGTATCGGTAGCGGGGTTTCAGATACGCAGTATTTT. It translates to CASSIGSGVSDTQYF. The chain carries TRBV19 and TRBJ2-3; 8 nucleotides align to TRBD2. Trimming at V came to 3 bases and at J to 4 bases, leaving 6 bases not matched to a gene. The length of the CDR3 is 15 residues. Germline V gene lookup returns CDR1 LNHDA and CDR2 SQIVND (reference sequence).

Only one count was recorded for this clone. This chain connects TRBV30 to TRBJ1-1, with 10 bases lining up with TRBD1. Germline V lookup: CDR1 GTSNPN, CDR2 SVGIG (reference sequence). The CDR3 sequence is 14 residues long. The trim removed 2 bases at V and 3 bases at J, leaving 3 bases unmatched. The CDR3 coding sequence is TGTGCCTGGAGTACCGGGACAGGGGACACTGAAGCTTTCTTT. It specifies CAWSTGTGDTEAFF.

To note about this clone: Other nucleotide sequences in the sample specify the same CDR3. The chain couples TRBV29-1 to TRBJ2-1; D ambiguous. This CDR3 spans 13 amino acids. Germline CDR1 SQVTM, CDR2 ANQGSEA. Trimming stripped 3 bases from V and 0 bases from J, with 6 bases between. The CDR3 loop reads CSVEESSYNEQFF. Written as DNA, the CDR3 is TGCAGCGTTGAGGAGAGCTCCTACAATGAGCAGTTCTTC.

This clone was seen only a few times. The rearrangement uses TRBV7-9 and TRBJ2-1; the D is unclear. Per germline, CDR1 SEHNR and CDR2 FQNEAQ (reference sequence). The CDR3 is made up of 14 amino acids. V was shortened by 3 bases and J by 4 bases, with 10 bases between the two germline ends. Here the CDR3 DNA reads TGTGCCAGCAGCTTGGCTACAGATTACAATGAGCAGTTCTTC. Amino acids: CASSLATDYNEQFF.

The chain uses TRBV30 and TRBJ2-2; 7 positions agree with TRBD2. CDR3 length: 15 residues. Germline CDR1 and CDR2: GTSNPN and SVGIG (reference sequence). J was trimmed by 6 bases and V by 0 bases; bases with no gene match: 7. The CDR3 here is CAWSVGGGIAGELFF. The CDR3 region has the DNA TGTGCCTGGAGTGTAGGCGGGGGTATAGCCGGGGAGCTGTTTTTT.

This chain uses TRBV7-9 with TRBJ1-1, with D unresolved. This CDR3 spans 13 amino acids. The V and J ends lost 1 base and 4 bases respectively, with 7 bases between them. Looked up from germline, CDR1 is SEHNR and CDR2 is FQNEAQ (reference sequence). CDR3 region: CASSLDESTEAFF. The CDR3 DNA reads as TGTGCCAGCAGCTTAGATGAGAGCACTGAAGCTTTCTTT.

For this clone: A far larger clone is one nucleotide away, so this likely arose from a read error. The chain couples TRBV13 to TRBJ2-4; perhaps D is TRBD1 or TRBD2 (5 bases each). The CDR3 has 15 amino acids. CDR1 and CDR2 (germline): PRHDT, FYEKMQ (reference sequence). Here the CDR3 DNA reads TGTGCCAGCAGCCACTCCGGGACGGGCAAAAACATTCAGTGCTTC. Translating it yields CASSHSGTGKNIQCF.